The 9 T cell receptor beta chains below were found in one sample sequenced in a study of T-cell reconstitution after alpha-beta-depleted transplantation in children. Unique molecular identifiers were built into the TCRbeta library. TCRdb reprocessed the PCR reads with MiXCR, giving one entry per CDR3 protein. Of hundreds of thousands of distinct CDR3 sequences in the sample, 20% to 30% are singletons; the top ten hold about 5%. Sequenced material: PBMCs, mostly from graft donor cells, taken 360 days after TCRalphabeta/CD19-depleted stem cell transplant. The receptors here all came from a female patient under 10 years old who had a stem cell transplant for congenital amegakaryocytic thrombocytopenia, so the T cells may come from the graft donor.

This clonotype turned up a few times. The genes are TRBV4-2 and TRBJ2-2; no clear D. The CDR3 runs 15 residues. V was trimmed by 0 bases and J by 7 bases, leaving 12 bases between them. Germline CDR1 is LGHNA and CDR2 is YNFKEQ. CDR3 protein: CASSQDLGFVGELFF. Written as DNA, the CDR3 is TGTGCCAGCAGCCAAGACCTGGGGTTCGTCGGGGAGCTGTTTTTT.

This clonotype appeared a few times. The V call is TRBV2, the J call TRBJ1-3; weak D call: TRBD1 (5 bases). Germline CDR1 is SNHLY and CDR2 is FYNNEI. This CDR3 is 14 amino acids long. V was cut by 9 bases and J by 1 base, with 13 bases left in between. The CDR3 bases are TGTGCCAGATCCAGGGTGAAATCTGGAAACACCATATATTTT. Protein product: CARSRVKSGNTIYF.

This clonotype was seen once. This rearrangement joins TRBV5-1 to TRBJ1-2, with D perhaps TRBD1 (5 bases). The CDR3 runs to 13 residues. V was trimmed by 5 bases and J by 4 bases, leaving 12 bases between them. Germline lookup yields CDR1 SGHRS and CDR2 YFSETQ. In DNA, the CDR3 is TGCGCCAGCAGTATAGGGACGGTCTATGGCTACACCTTC. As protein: CASSIGTVYGYTF.

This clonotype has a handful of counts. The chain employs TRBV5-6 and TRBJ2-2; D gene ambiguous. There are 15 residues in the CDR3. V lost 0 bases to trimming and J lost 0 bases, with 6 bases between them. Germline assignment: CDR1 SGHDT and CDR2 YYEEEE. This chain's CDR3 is CASSLVHSNTGELFF. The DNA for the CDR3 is TGTGCCAGCAGCTTGGTCCACTCGAACACCGGGGAGCTGTTTTTT.

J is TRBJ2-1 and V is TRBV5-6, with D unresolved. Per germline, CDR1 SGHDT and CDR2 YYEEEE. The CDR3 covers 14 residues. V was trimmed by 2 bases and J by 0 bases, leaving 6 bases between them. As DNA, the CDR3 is TGTGCCAGCAGCTTACTCAGCTCCTACAATGAGCAGTTCTTC. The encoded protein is CASSLLSSYNEQFF.

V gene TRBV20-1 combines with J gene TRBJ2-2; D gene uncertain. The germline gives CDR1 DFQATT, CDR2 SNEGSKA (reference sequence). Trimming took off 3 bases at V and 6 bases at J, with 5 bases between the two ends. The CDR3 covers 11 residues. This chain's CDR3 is CSARDPGELFF. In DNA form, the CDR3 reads TGCAGTGCTAGGGACCCCGGGGAGCTGTTTTTT.

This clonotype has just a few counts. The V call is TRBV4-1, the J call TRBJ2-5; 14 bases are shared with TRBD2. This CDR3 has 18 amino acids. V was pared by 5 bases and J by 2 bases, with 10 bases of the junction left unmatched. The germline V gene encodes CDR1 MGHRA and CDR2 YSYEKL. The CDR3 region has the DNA TGCGCCAGCAGCGTCGGACTAGCGGGAGGTAGAGCTCAAGAGACCCAGTACTTC. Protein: CASSVGLAGGRAQETQYF.

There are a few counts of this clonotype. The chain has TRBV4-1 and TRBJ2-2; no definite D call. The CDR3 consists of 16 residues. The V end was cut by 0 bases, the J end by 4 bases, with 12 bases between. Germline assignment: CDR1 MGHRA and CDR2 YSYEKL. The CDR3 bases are TGCGCCAGCAGCCAAGATGGTGAGGTGGGCACCGGGGAGCTGTTTTTT. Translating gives CASSQDGEVGTGELFF.

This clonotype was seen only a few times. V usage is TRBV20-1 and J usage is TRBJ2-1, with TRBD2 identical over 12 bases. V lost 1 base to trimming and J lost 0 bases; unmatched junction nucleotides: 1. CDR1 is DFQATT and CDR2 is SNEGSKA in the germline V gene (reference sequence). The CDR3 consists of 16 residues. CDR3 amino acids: CSARGLAGVSYNEQFF. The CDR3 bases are TGCAGTGCTAGAGGACTAGCGGGGGTCTCCTACAATGAGCAGTTCTTC.